One sample yielded the 30 T cell receptor beta chains listed below, sequenced in a study of blood T cell repertoires in COVID-19. Here immunoSEQ multiplex PCR was the method, and the copy in TCRdb shows in-frame clones only, minus some. This table holds some 400,000 clones, roughly 90% found once. Source material: PBMCs or T cells enriched from blood (not recorded which). The receptors here all came from a woman aged 25 to 39 who had recovered from COVID-19.

The V call is TRBV7-2, the J call TRBJ1-1, with TRBD1 matching 7 bases. Germline V lookup: CDR1 SGHTA, CDR2 FQGNSA. The CDR3 covers 15 residues. Losses at the gene ends were 5 bases for V and 1 base for J; bases not matched to a gene: 7. CDR3 amino acids: CASSPQGGGNTEAFF. The CDR3 coding sequence is TGTGCCAGCAGCCCGCAGGGGGGTGGGAACACTGAAGCTTTCTTT. The variable domain in full, with the rest retrieved from reference TRBV7-2 and TRBJ1-1, is GAGVSQSPSNKVTEKGKDVELRCDPISGHTALYWYRQSLGQGLEFLIYFQGNSAPDKSGLPSDRFSAERTGGSVSTLTIQRTQQEDSAVYLCASSPQGGGNTEAFFGQGTRLTVV.

The chain employs TRBV19 and TRBJ1-5; 7 bases are a match to TRBD1. The CDR3 totals 14 residues. V shed 6 bases, J shed 2 bases, and the junction held 4 bases outside the gene matches. Germline V CDR1 and CDR2: LNHDA, SQIVND (reference sequence). CDR3 residues: CASRYRGGNQPQHF. For the CDR3, the DNA is TGTGCCAGTAGGTACAGGGGTGGCAATCAGCCCCAGCATTTT.

The chain links TRBV19 to TRBJ1-5; D perhaps matches TRBD1 (5 bases). The germline V and J ends were trimmed by 4 bases and 0 bases, with 13 bases remaining between them. The V gene's germline CDR1 is LNHDA and CDR2 SQIVND (reference sequence). The CDR3 is 16 residues long. Written as DNA, the CDR3 is TGTGCCAGTAGTACGCCATTAGGGGATAGCAATCAGCCCCAGCATTTT. Translating gives CASSTPLGDSNQPQHF.

The chain is built from TRBV7-3 and TRBJ2-7; possible D gene TRBD2, 5 bases. Germline V lookup: CDR1 SGHTA, CDR2 FQGTGA. This CDR3 region has 14 residues. V lost 5 bases and J 4 bases, leaving 15 bases between the germline ends. The CDR3 sequence: CASSGGGSRYEQYF. DNA for the CDR3: TGTGCCAGCAGCGGCGGAGGTAGTCGGTACGAGCAGTACTTC. Combining the CDR3 with reference TRBV7-3 and TRBJ2-7 gives the whole variable domain GAGVSQTPSNKVTEKGKYVELRCDPISGHTALYWYRQSLGQGPEFLIYFQGTGAADDSGLPNDRFFAVRPEGSVSTLKIQRTERGDSAVYLCASSGGGSRYEQYFGPGTRLTVT.

The chain couples TRBV7-6 to TRBJ1-2; the D is unclear. Per germline, CDR1 SGHVS and CDR2 FNYEAQ. V was cut by 2 bases and J by 8 bases, with 18 bases left in between. The CDR3 loop spans 15 amino acids. The CDR3, as DNA: TGTGCCAGCAGCTTACGAGAAGTTCACTCATCAGGCTACACCTTC. It encodes CASSLREVHSSGYTF.

The chain has TRBV5-1 and TRBJ1-3; D might be TRBD1 (5 bases). Germline V gene data show CDR1 as SGHRS and CDR2 as YFSETQ. The CDR3 length is 14 residues. Trimming removed 4 bases at V and 7 bases at J, with 15 bases between. The CDR3: CASSNPPRGNTIYF. CDR3 bases: TGCGCCAGCAGCAACCCACCTCGGGGGAACACCATATATTTT.

This rearrangement joins TRBV4-3 to TRBJ2-7, with a weak D call TRBD2 (5 bases). Germline CDR1 is LGHNA and CDR2 is YSLEER. The CDR3 contains 14 residues. Trimming pared 1 base from V and 5 bases from J, leaving 12 bases between. CDR3 in amino acids: CASSQALGVNEQYF. The CDR3 nucleotides read TGCGCCAGCAGCCAAGCTCTCGGGGTTAACGAGCAGTACTTC.

J is TRBJ2-1 and V is TRBV2; D not resolved. The CDR3 consists of 14 residues. Looked up from germline, CDR1 is SNHLY and CDR2 is FYNNEI. Between the trimmed V and J ends, which lost 4 bases and 4 bases, there was a span of 11 bases. The CDR3 spells CASSALAPYNEQFF. In nucleotides, the CDR3 is TGTGCCAGCAGTGCCCTCGCGCCTTACAATGAGCAGTTCTTC. The complete variable domain, with remaining parts taken from reference TRBV2 and TRBJ2-1, reads EPEVTQTPSHQVTQMGQEVILRCVPISNHLYFYWYRQILGQKVEFLVSFYNNEISEKSEIFDDQFSVERPDGSNFTLKIRSTKLEDSAMYFCASSALAPYNEQFFGPGTRLTVL.

The table lists this clone with a count of one. This chain connects TRBV12-3 or TRBV12-4 to TRBJ2-3; D is possibly TRBD1 (5 bases). This CDR3 contains 12 residues. V lost 2 bases, J lost 5 bases, and 5 bases lay in between. CDR3: CASSLQGDTQYF. DNA for the CDR3: TGTGCCAGCAGTTTACAGGGAGATACGCAGTATTTT.

This sequence joins TRBV30 and TRBJ1-2; D possibly corresponds to TRBD1 (5 bases). Germline assignment: CDR1 GTSNPN and CDR2 SVGIG (reference sequence). Trimming left V 2 bases short and J 4 bases short, with 8 bases between. The CDR3 extends over 12 amino acids. For the CDR3, the DNA is TGTGCCTGGAGTACGGGGGGCTATGGCTACACCTTC. Translated: CAWSTGGYGYTF.

This chain connects TRBV27 to TRBJ1-5, with 7 bases lining up with TRBD1. This CDR3 has 15 residues. The germline gives CDR1 MNHEY, CDR2 SMNVEV (reference sequence). Trimming took 3 bases from V and 5 from J; bases not matched to a gene: 7. The DNA for the CDR3 is TGTGCCAGCAGTTTTTACAGGGGTAGGGATCAGCCCCAGCATTTT. Translated: CASSFYRGRDQPQHF.

The gene calls are TRBV30 and TRBJ2-7; 10 nucleotides match TRBD1. Germline V gene lookup returns CDR1 GTSNPN and CDR2 SVGIG (reference sequence). The CDR3 runs 14 residues. V gave up 5 bases and J gave up 9 bases; unmatched junction bases: 13. The DNA for the CDR3 is TGTGCCTGGGAACCGGGACAGGGGTTTTTGGTGCAGTACTTC. Amino acid sequence: CAWEPGQGFLVQYF.

This chain joins TRBV27 and TRBJ2-1, with TRBD1 matching 9 bases. CDR3 length: 17 residues. Germline assignment: CDR1 MNHEY and CDR2 SMNVEV (reference sequence). J lost 1 base, V lost 5 bases, and 9 bases had no gene match. Here the CDR3 DNA reads TGTGCCAGCAGTACCTACATTGACAGGGGGTCCTACAATGAGCAGTTCTTC. Its translation is CASSTYIDRGSYNEQFF.

This chain links TRBV28 with TRBJ2-1; D unclear. The CDR3 consists of 15 residues. Germline assignment: CDR1 MDHEN and CDR2 SYDVKM. The V end was cut by 5 bases, the J end by 6 bases, with 17 bases between. This chain's CDR3 is CASSSWRRQSNEQFF. The DNA of the CDR3 is TGTGCCAGCAGTAGCTGGCGGCGGCAGTCCAATGAGCAGTTCTTC. The entire variable domain, with the rest obtained from reference TRBV28 and TRBJ2-1, is as follows: DVKVTQSSRYLVKRTGEKVFLECVQDMDHENMFWYRQDPGLGLRLIYFSYDVKMKEKGDIPEGYSVSREKKERFSLILESASTNQTSMYLCASSSWRRQSNEQFFGPGTRLTVL.

The sample holds a few counts of this clone. J is TRBJ1-1 and V is TRBV5-4; no definite D call. V was trimmed by 1 base and J by 1 base, leaving 5 bases between them. The CDR3 consists of 13 residues. The germline CDR1 and CDR2 sequences are SGHNT and YYREEE (reference sequence). CDR3 DNA sequence: TGTGCCAGCAGCTTGACAGCGAACACTGAAGCTTTCTTT. Encoded protein: CASSLTANTEAFF.

This clone was seen a few times. This chain uses TRBV4-1 with TRBJ2-3, with 7 positions matching TRBD2. CDR3 length: 14 residues. Trimming cost V 5 bases and J 2 bases; bases outside gene matches: 4. The germline V gene encodes CDR1 MGHRA and CDR2 YSYEKL. CDR3 DNA sequence: TGCGCCAGCAGCTCTAGCGGACCCACAGATACGCAGTATTTT. Protein product: CASSSSGPTDTQYF.

The DNA of the CDR3 is TGTGCCAGCAGCACGTTTAGCGGGGGGCGTCAAGAGACCCAGTACTTC. Translation gives CASSTFSGGRQETQYF. This chain joins TRBV21-1 and TRBJ2-5; the D call TRBD2 from the table was never checked on the DNA. TRBV21-1 is designated a pseudogene. The CDR3 runs to 16 residues.

CDR3 sequence (DNA): TGTGCCAGCAGCTTAGGCCGGGGATTCTATGGCTACACCTTC. This gives the protein CASSLGRGFYGYTF. This chain uses TRBV13 with TRBJ1-2; unclear D gene. Trimming took 0 bases from V and 4 from J, leaving 9 bases between them. Germline CDR1 reads PRHDT; CDR2 reads FYEKMQ (reference sequence). The CDR3 sequence is 14 residues long.

This clone has a handful of counts. The chain carries TRBV11-2 and TRBJ2-1; TRBD1 matches at 8 bases. The V and J ends lost 5 bases and 1 base, in that order; junction bases with no gene match: 4. The CDR3 is made up of 15 amino acids. In germline, CDR1 is SGHAT, CDR2 FQNNGV. Here the CDR3 reads CASSPDRGSYNEQFF. CDR3 DNA: TGTGCCAGCAGCCCTGACAGGGGTTCCTACAATGAGCAGTTCTTC.

A word on this clone: The limits of the CDR3 on the DNA are not certain, so only TCRdb's listed CDR3 is given. This rearrangement joins TRBV7-8 to TRBJ1-5. The germline V gene encodes CDR1 SGHVS and CDR2 FQNEAQ. The CDR3 contains 19 residues when both ends are counted. CDR3 amino acids: CASSSNLRFGEASNQPQHF.

This clone was found a few times. The CDR3 loop reads CASSPNRDRSSYEQYF. In DNA, the CDR3 is TGTGCCAGCAGCCCGAACAGGGACAGGAGCTCCTACGAGCAGTACTTC. The chain uses TRBV9 and TRBJ2-7; 8 bases match TRBD1. Trimming cost V 4 bases and J 0 bases; bases outside gene matches: 9. The CDR3 covers 16 residues. Germline V lookup: CDR1 SGDLS, CDR2 YYNGEE.

With respect to this clone: At one end, the junction sequence differs from germline, possibly due to a read error. J is TRBJ1-2 and V is TRBV4-1; 7 bases line up with TRBD1. Germline V gives CDR1 MGHRA, CDR2 YSYEKL. The CDR3 spans 13 residues. CDR3 bases: TGCGCCAGCAGCCAGCCGGGGCAGGGGGTCGGCAGCTTC. Amino acid sequence: CASSQPGQGVGSF.

The chain combines TRBV6-5 with TRBJ1-5, with TRBD1 as a possible D gene (6 bases). This CDR3 is 15 amino acids long. V was cut by 4 bases and J by 2 bases, with 12 bases left in between. The germline CDR1 and CDR2 sequences are MNHEY and SVGAGI. The CDR3 protein is CASSWGGARNQPQHF. In DNA form, the CDR3 reads TGTGCCAGCAGTTGGGGGGGGGCTCGCAATCAGCCCCAGCATTTT.

The V call is TRBV7-9, the J call TRBJ1-6, with D uncertain. This CDR3 comprises 13 residues. Germline V gene sequence: CDR1 SEHNR, CDR2 FQNEAQ (reference sequence). Trimming took 1 base from V and 10 from J, leaving 8 bases between them. CDR3 coding DNA: TGTGCCAGCAGCTTAGATCAGGCCTCACCCCTCCACTTT. Translating gives CASSLDQASPLHF.

This clone came up a few times. Other DNA sequences in this specimen translate into the identical CDR3. The chain recombines TRBV5-1 with TRBJ2-2, with 7 bases that match TRBD1. The V gene's germline CDR1 is SGHRS and CDR2 YFSETQ. This CDR3 has 15 residues. V dropped 4 bases and J dropped 0; count of bases not matched to a gene: 3. CDR3: CASSPGTANTGELFF. The CDR3 nucleotides are TGCGCCAGCAGCCCCGGGACAGCGAACACCGGGGAGCTGTTTTTT.

The V gene is TRBV27, the J gene TRBJ2-2; 16 nucleotides line up with TRBD2. V lost 6 bases and J lost 9; bases outside the gene matches: 19. The CDR3 has 20 amino acids. Per the germline V gene, CDR1 is MNHEY and CDR2 is SMNVEV (reference sequence). The CDR3, as DNA: TGTGCCAGCAGGGGACTAGCGGGAGGGTTCTCCCAAGTTGCAGGCCGGGAGCTGTTTTTT. Translating gives CASRGLAGGFSQVAGRELFF.

This clone was detected only once. The chain carries TRBV5-1 and TRBJ1-1; the D is unclear. V lost 5 bases to trimming and J lost 7 bases, with 18 bases between them. Germline V lookup: CDR1 SGHRS, CDR2 YFSETQ. The CDR3 extends over 14 amino acids. The CDR3 is CASSPREAINEAFF. The CDR3, as DNA: TGCGCCAGCAGTCCCCGGGAGGCAATAAATGAAGCTTTCTTT. The complete variable domain, with remaining parts taken from reference TRBV5-1 and TRBJ1-1, reads KAGVTQTPRYLIKTRGQQVTLSCSPISGHRSVSWYQQTPGQGLQFLFEYFSETQRNKGNFPGRFSGRQFSNSRSEMNVSTLELGDSALYLCASSPREAINEAFFGQGTRLTVV.

The rearrangement uses TRBV11-2 and TRBJ2-1; D gene ambiguous. From germline, CDR1 is SGHAT and CDR2 FQNNGV. V lost 5 bases and J 10 bases, leaving 12 bases between the germline ends. This CDR3 contains 12 residues. CDR3 protein: CASSPLASEQFF. The CDR3 DNA reads TGTGCCAGCAGCCCCTTAGCAAGCGAGCAGTTCTTC. The full variable domain, with the rest looked up from reference TRBV11-2 and TRBJ2-1, is EAGVAQSPRYKIIEKRQSVAFWCNPISGHATLYWYQQILGQGPKLLIQFQNNGVVDDSQLPKDRFSAERLKGVDSTLKIQPAKLEDSAVYLCASSPLASEQFFGPGTRLTVL.

This clone came up once. The chain carries TRBV6-5 and TRBJ1-2; TRBD1 agrees at 7 bases. The germline CDR1 and CDR2 sequences are MNHEY and SVGAGI. With V trimmed by 6 bases and J by 3 bases, 4 bases remained unmatched. The CDR3 extends over 13 amino acids. DNA of the CDR3: TGTGCCAGCAGCCCAACAGGGGACTATGGCTACACCTTC. Its translation is CASSPTGDYGYTF.

The genes are TRBV30 and TRBJ2-7, with 11 bases fitting TRBD1. The CDR3 is 15 amino acids. The V segment lost 0 bases and the J segment 4 bases; nucleotides outside the gene matches: 5. CDR1 and CDR2 from the germline V gene are GTSNPN and SVGIG (reference sequence). CDR3 DNA sequence: TGTGCCTGGAGTGTTGGACAGGGGGCGGGGTACGAGCAGTACTTC. It codes for CAWSVGQGAGYEQYF.